The rows below give T cell receptor beta chains drawn from one sample of a study of regulatory T cells in long-lasting Graves disease. Each CDR3 protein is one row after TCRdb ran MiXCR on the multiplex PCR reads. The sample lists about 430,000 distinct CDR3 sequences; 15% were seen once. This same sample was also taken into another study, of T cells in Graves' hyperthyroidism and ophthalmopathy.

The sequenced sample was peripheral blood mononuclear cells (PBMCs), obtained at new diagnosis, from a patient treated with antithyroid drugs. These TCRs come from a woman aged 35 to 49 with Graves disease. CDR3s include the opening cysteine and the closing phenylalanine or tryptophan.

v_gene,j_gene,CDR3aa
TRBV18,TRBJ2-3,CASSPSTRTDTQYF
TRBV20-1,TRBJ2-7,CSAISQDRGLEQYF
TRBV29-1,TRBJ2-2,CSGRGRRNTGELFF
TRBV20-1,TRBJ2-1,CSARPAGAVEQFF
TRBV12-3/TRBV12-4,TRBJ1-2,CASSLAELGGYTF
TRBV2,TRBJ1-1,CASSESGQLSEAFF
TRBV27,TRBJ2-5,CASSLTGNEQLF
TRBV27,TRBJ1-5,CASSSLLGTVQNQPQHF
TRBV24-1,TRBJ2-2,CATSDEGYRELFF
TRBV20-1,TRBJ1-1,CSARDRTLNTEAFF
TRBV5-4,TRBJ2-3,CASSSGRATDTQYF
TRBV2,TRBJ2-7,CASSEPGLAGGNGEQYF
TRBV5-8,TRBJ1-6,CASSPTGPLHF
TRBV30,TRBJ1-1,CAWSDRGSEAFF
TRBV6-1,TRBJ2-7,CASSVPGPPREQYF
TRBV7-7,TRBJ2-2,CASSLQAPGVSGELFF
TRBV7-9,TRBJ2-2,CASTRPRSYTGELFF
TRBV4-1,TRBJ2-1,CASSQAPGLAGSAYTYNEQFF
TRBV6-1,TRBJ2-1,CTSSDLSGIDEQFF
TRBV6-1,TRBJ2-6,CASSLTWTSGNSGANVLTF
TRBV18,TRBJ1-1,CASSPQGLDTEAFF
TRBV7-9,TRBJ2-1,CASSLASSTYNEQFF
TRBV4-1,-,CASSQEAAGKDEQFF
TRBV6-1,TRBJ1-2,CASSSPDREIYGYTF
TRBV11-3,TRBJ2-1,CASSLDEGSEQFF
TRBV12-3/TRBV12-4,TRBJ2-1,CASILAGGNEQFF
TRBV4-2,TRBJ2-1,CASSPRTDYGEQFF
TRBV5-6,TRBJ1-5,CASSFGQLSNQPQHF
TRBV2,TRBJ1-2,CASKLLRTRDYGYTF
TRBV20-1,TRBJ2-5,CSARITGGKGTQYF
TRBV11-2,TRBJ1-6,CASSLDQGGPLDSPLHF
TRBV11-2,TRBJ1-6,CASSLSMTSSPLHF
TRBV18,TRBJ2-7,CASSPAAFSEQYF
TRBV7-8,TRBJ2-1,CASREGLAGSYNEQFF
TRBV6-2/TRBV6-3,TRBJ2-1,CASRRRDYDNEQFF
TRBV20-1,TRBJ1-1,CSARWPTGGSTEAFF
TRBV7-8,TRBJ1-2,CASSFDMGAGYGYTF
TRBV6-1,TRBJ2-7,CASSELRTGYEQYF
TRBV20-1,TRBJ2-1,CSARDGTSGSNEQFF
TRBV3-1,TRBJ2-3,CTSSLNLPSDTQYF
TRBV7-8,TRBJ2-1,CASSLVRGTYNEQFF
TRBV3-1,TRBJ2-2,CASSQDGRELFF
TRBV7-9,TRBJ2-2,CASSLDYGSHLEGTGELFF
TRBV28,TRBJ2-7,CASRSLSNTYEQYF
TRBV12-3/TRBV12-4,TRBJ2-7,CASSADYLTSYEQYF
TRBV18,TRBJ2-2,CASSPKDRNANTGELFF
TRBV28,TRBJ1-4,CASTPGSLYEKLFF
TRBV25-1,TRBJ1-2,CASRPQGEGYTF